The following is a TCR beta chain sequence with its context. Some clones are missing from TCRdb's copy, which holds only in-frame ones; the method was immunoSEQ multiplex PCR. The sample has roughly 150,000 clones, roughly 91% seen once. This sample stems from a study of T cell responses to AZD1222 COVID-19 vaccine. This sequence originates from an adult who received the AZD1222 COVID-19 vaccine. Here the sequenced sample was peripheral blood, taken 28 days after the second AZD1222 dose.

The CDR3 DNA is TGTGCCACCAATCCCAGTAATGAAAAACTGTTTTTT. It codes for CATNPSNEKLFF. This chain links TRBV2 with TRBJ1-4, with no clear D. Germline V gene lookup returns CDR1 SNHLY and CDR2 FYNNEI. Trimming left V 10 bases short and J 4 bases short, with 10 bases between. The length of the CDR3 is 12 residues.